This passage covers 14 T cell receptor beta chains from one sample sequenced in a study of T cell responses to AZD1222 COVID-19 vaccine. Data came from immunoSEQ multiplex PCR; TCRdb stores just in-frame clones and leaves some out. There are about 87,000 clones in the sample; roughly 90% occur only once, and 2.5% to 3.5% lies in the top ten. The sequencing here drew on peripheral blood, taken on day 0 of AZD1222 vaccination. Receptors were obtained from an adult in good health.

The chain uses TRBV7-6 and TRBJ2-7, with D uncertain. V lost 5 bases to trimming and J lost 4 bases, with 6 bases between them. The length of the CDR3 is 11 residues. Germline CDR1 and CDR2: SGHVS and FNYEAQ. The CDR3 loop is CASSRLYEQYF. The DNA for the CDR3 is TGTGCCAGCAGCCGGTTATACGAGCAGTACTTC.

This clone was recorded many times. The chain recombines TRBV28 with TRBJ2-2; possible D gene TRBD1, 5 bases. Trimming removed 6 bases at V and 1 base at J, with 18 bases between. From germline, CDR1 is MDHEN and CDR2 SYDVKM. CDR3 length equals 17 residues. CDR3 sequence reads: CASSSTRGAENTGELFF. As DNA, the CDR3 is TGTGCCAGCAGCTCCACCCGTGGGGCCGAGAACACCGGGGAGCTGTTTTTT. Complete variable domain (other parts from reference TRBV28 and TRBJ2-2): DVKVTQSSRYLVKRTGEKVFLECVQDMDHENMFWYRQDPGLGLRLIYFSYDVKMKEKGDIPEGYSVSREKKERFSLILESASTNQTSMYLCASSSTRGAENTGELFFGEGSRLTVL.

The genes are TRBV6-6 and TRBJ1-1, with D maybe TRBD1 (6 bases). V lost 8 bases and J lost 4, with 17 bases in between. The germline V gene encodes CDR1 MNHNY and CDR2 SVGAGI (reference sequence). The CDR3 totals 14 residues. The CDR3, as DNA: TGTGCCAGCCGGGGGAGGCAGGGGAGCACTGAAGCTTTCTTT. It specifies CASRGRQGSTEAFF.

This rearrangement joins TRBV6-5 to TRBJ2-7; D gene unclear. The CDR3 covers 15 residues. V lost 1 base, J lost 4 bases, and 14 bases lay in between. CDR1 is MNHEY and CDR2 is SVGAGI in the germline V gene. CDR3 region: CASSYFGPPRYEQYF. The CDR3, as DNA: TGTGCCAGCAGTTACTTCGGACCCCCTAGGTACGAGCAGTACTTC.

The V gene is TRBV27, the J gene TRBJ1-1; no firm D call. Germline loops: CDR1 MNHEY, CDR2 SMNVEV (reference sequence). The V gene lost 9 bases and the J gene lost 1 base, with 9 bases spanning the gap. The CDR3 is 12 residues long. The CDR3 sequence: CASQLGNTEAFF. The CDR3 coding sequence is TGTGCCAGTCAATTAGGGAACACTGAAGCTTTCTTT.

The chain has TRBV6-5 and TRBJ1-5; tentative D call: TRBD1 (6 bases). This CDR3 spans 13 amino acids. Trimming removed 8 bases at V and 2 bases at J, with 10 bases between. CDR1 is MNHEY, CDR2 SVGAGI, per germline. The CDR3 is CASARTGNQPQHF. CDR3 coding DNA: TGTGCCAGCGCCAGGACAGGCAATCAGCCCCAGCATTTT.

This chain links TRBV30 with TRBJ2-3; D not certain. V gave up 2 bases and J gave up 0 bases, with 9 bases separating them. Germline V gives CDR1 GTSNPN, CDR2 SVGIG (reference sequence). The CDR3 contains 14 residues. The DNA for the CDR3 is TGTGCCTGGAGTCGGAAGGATAGCACAGATACGCAGTATTTT. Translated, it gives CAWSRKDSTDTQYF.

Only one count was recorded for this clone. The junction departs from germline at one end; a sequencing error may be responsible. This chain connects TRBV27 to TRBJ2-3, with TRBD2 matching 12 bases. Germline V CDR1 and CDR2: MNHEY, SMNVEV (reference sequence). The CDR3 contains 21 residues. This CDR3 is CAISLYDPSGRAFSDTDTQYF. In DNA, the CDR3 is TGTGCCATCAGTTTATACGATCCTAGCGGGAGGGCCTTTTCCGACACAGATACGCAGTATTTT.

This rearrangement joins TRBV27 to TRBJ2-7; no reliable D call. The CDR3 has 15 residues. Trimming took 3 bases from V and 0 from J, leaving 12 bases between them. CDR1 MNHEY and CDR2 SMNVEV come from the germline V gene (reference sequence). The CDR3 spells CASSFTESSSYEQYF. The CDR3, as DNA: TGTGCCAGCAGTTTCACAGAATCGAGCTCCTACGAGCAGTACTTC.

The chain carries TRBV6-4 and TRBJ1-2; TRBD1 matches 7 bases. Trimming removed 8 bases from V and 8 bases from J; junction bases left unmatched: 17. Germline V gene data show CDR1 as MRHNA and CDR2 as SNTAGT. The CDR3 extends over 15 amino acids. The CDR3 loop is CASRRSDRKVDGYTF. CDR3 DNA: TGTGCCAGCCGGCGGTCGGACAGGAAGGTGGACGGCTACACCTTC.

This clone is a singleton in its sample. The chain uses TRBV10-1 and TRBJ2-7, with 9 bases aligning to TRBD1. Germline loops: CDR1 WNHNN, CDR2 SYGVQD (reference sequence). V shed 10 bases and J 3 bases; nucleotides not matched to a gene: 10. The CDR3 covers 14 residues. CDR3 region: CATSDRGRIYEQYF. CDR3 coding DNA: TGCGCCACCTCGGACAGGGGAAGGATCTACGAGCAGTACTTC.

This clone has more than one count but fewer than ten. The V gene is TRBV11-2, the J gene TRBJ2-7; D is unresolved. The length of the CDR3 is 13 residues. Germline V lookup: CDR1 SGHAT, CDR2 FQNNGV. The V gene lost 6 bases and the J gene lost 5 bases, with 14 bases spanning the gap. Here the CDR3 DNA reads TGTGCCAGCAGTTACCGACCAGGTGACGAGCAGTACTTC. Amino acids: CASSYRPGDEQYF.

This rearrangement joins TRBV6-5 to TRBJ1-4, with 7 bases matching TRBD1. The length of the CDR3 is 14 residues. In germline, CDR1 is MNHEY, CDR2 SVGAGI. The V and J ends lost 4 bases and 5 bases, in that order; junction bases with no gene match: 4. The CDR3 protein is CASSSKTGNEKLFF. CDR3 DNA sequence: TGTGCCAGCAGTTCTAAGACAGGGAATGAAAAACTGTTTTTT.

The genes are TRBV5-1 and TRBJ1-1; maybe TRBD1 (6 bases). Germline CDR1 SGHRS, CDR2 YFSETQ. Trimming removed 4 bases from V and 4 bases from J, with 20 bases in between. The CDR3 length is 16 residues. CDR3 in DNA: TGCGCCAGCAGCGGGTTTAGGGGGGGCTCTGGCACTGAAGCTTTCTTT. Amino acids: CASSGFRGGSGTEAFF.